These 27 T cell receptor beta chains came from one sample sequenced in a study of metastatic and nonmetastatic thyroid tumors. Every patient underwent thyroid surgery untreated. TCRdb used MiXCR to call clones anew from the PCR reads. The profile shows under 100,000 clones, approximately 9% of them singletons. Sequenced: blood. These receptors all stem from a female donor with papillary thyroid cancer or a benign thyroid nodule (not recorded which). Some clones in this sample may be carry-over from other donors' samples.

This clone was found a few times. J is TRBJ2-4 and V is TRBV30; D may correspond to TRBD1 or TRBD2 (5 bases each). V lost 0 bases, J lost 0 bases, and 6 bases lay in between. Looked up from germline, CDR1 is GTSNPN and CDR2 is SVGIG (reference sequence). There are 14 residues in the CDR3. The CDR3 DNA sequence: TGTGCCTGGAGTGTAGGGACAGCCAAAAACATTCAGTACTTC. This codes for CAWSVGTAKNIQYF.

Concerning this clone itself: A much larger clone lies one base from this, so it may be a read error. The V gene is TRBV10-3, the J gene TRBJ2-7; tentative D call: TRBD1 (5 bases). V lost 7 bases and J 0 bases, leaving 13 bases between the germline ends. The CDR3 is 14 residues long. Per the germline V gene, CDR1 is ENHRY and CDR2 is SYGVKD. This chain's CDR3 is CAIIGAESSYEQYF. CDR3 DNA sequence: TGTGCCATCATTGGGGCGGAGAGCTCCTACGAGCAGTACTTC.

This clone was detected only a few times. The rearrangement joins TRBV3-1 to TRBJ1-4; 9 bases align to TRBD1. The CDR3 has 15 residues. With 4 bases clipped from V and 8 bases from J, the junction kept 8 bases outside the gene matches. CDR1 and CDR2 (germline): LGHDT, YNNKEL (reference sequence). In DNA form, the CDR3 reads TGTGCCAGCAGCCCATACAGGGACAGGGACGAAAAACTGTTTTTT. Translating gives CASSPYRDRDEKLFF.

Ten or more counts support this clone. The chain combines TRBV6-1 with TRBJ2-7; 7 nucleotides align to TRBD1. The germline CDR1 and CDR2 sequences are MNHNS and SASEGT. V shed 4 bases, J shed 2 bases, and the junction held 5 bases outside the gene matches. The CDR3 contains 14 residues. CDR3 DNA sequence: TGTGCCAGCAGTGGGACAGGTCAAACCTACGAGCAGTACTTC. It translates to CASSGTGQTYEQYF.

Ten or more counts support this clone. This rearrangement joins TRBV12-3 or TRBV12-4 to TRBJ2-3; no clear D gene. V was clipped by 6 bases and J by 0 bases, with 4 bases between them. The CDR3 totals 12 residues. The CDR3 nucleotides read TGTGCCAGCAGCCTGAGCACAGATACGCAGTATTTT. Translated, it gives CASSLSTDTQYF.

This clone was recorded a few times. This chain links TRBV19 with TRBJ2-5, with a possible D match to TRBD2 (6 bases). Germline V gene lookup returns CDR1 LNHDA and CDR2 SQIVND (reference sequence). The ends were cut back, 3 bases at V and 4 bases at J, with 15 bases in the middle. This CDR3 has 15 residues. The CDR3 loop is CASSIGWRDRETQYF. In nucleotides, the CDR3 is TGTGCCAGTAGTATCGGGTGGAGGGATCGAGAGACCCAGTACTTC.

There are many counts of this clone. The rearrangement uses TRBV12-5 and TRBJ2-2; no reliable D call. The CDR3 is 13 amino acids. Germline-derived CDR1 and CDR2 are LGHNT and FRNRAP. V lost 3 bases and J 2 bases, leaving 4 bases between the germline ends. The CDR3: CASGFSNTGELFF. CDR3 nucleotide sequence: TGTGCTAGTGGTTTCTCCAACACCGGGGAGCTGTTTTTT.

The table lists this clone with many counts. The chain has TRBV12-3 or TRBV12-4 and TRBJ2-1, with 7 bases identical to TRBD2. The CDR3 runs to 14 residues. The junction had 8 bases not matched to a gene; V was cut back by 6 bases and J by 6 bases. As DNA, the CDR3 is TGTGCCAGCAGCCAAGAACGGGGGGTCAATGAGCAGTTCTTC. This sequence encodes CASSQERGVNEQFF.

The rearrangement uses TRBV3-1 and TRBJ2-5; D perhaps matches TRBD1 (6 bases). The CDR3 is 16 residues long. Germline CDR1 LGHDT, CDR2 YNNKEL (reference sequence). V was pared by 1 base and J by 5 bases, with 17 bases between. CDR3 sequence: CASSQGIAWGRETQYF. The CDR3 nucleotides read TGTGCCAGCAGCCAAGGGATAGCGTGGGGGCGGGAGACCCAGTACTTC.

In its sample, this clone was seen many times. The chain carries TRBV3-1 and TRBJ1-1; D is perhaps TRBD1 (6 bases). This CDR3 has 14 amino acids. V lost 6 bases and J lost 6, with 17 bases in between. Germline loops: CDR1 LGHDT, CDR2 YNNKEL (reference sequence). The CDR3, as DNA: TGTGCCAGCAGTCTCGGACAGAATCGGGCTGAAGCTTTCTTT. This encodes CASSLGQNRAEAFF. Using reference TRBV3-1 and TRBJ1-1 for the parts outside the CDR3, the full variable domain is DTAVSQTPKYLVTQMGNDKSIKCEQNLGHDTMYWYKQDSKKFLKIMFSYNNKELIINETVPNRFSPKSPDKAHLNLHINSLELGDSAVYFCASSLGQNRAEAFFGQGTRLTVV.

This clone has just a few counts. The J gene is TRBJ1-2, the V gene TRBV24-1, with D unresolved. Germline loops: CDR1 KGHDR, CDR2 SFDVKD. CDR3 length equals 13 residues. Trimming pared 4 bases from V and 4 bases from J, leaving 9 bases between. CDR3 in amino acids: CATSEGTRYGYTF. The CDR3 DNA sequence: TGTGCCACCAGTGAGGGAACCCGCTATGGCTACACCTTC.

The table lists this clone with many counts. This may stem from a read error, because a much larger clone lies one nucleotide away. The chain uses TRBV6-1 and TRBJ2-1; 7 positions match TRBD2. Germline loops: CDR1 MNHNS, CDR2 SASEGT. The CDR3 contains 15 residues. Trimming took 7 bases from V and 8 from J; bases not matched to a gene: 14. The CDR3 coding sequence is TGTGCCAGCACCCTTTCTGGCGGGGGTGGGCATGAGCAGTTCTTC. Its protein product is CASTLSGGGGHEQFF.

In this sample, this clone turned up many times. This rearrangement joins TRBV29-1 to TRBJ1-2; the D gene is possibly TRBD1 (5 bases). The CDR3 sequence is 12 residues long. V lost 6 bases and J 3 bases, leaving 11 bases between the germline ends. Germline lookup yields CDR1 SQVTM and CDR2 ANQGSEA. The CDR3 reads CSVIQVDYGYTF. In DNA form, the CDR3 reads TGCAGCGTCATACAGGTGGACTATGGCTACACCTTC. Supplemented by reference TRBV29-1 and TRBJ1-2, the full variable domain reads SAVISQKPSRDICQRGTSLTIQCQVDSQVTMMFWYRQQPGQSLTLIATANQGSEATYESGFVIDKFPISRPNLTFSTLTVSNMSPEDSSIYLCSVIQVDYGYTFGSGTRLTVV.

This clone has a handful of counts. V and J are TRBV7-3 and TRBJ2-2; 11 bases agree with TRBD1. Unmatched junction bases numbered 5, after V lost 5 bases and J lost 3 bases. This CDR3 is 16 amino acids long. The germline CDR1 and CDR2 sequences are SGHTA and FQGTGA. The CDR3 coding sequence is TGTGCCAGCAGCGTCGGGACAGGGGGTTACACCGGGGAGCTGTTTTTT. Protein product: CASSVGTGGYTGELFF.

This clone occurred many times. The chain's CDR3 is CASTAGRFIYF. In DNA, the CDR3 is TGTGCCAGCACCGCGGGGCGTTTCATATATTTT. The V call is TRBV7-2, the J call TRBJ1-3; TRBD1 might be the D (5 bases). Germline V gives CDR1 SGHTA, CDR2 FQGNSA. The germline V and J ends were trimmed by 7 bases and 12 bases, with 13 bases remaining between them. CDR3 length: 11 amino acids.

With regard to this clone: Since a much larger clone is just one base distant, this may be a read error. V gene TRBV5-1 combines with J gene TRBJ2-5; TRBD2 is a possible D gene (6 bases). CDR1 and CDR2 (germline): SGHRS, YFSETQ. The CDR3 has 16 amino acids. The DNA for the CDR3 is TGCGCCAGCAGCTTGGCGCCCCAGCGTTCGGGGGAGACCAAGTACTTC. As protein: CASSLAPQRSGETKYF.

This clone has a count of ten or more. The chain recombines TRBV12-3 or TRBV12-4 with TRBJ2-6; D is possibly TRBD2 (7 bases). V was clipped by 3 bases and J by 0 bases, with 12 bases between them. The CDR3 totals 17 residues. The CDR3 spells CASSLRGGLSGANVLTF. CDR3 nucleotide sequence: TGTGCCAGCAGTTTGAGGGGGGGACTCTCTGGGGCCAACGTCCTGACTTTC.

The CDR3 nucleotides read TGTGCCAGCTCACCCCGAAGGGGGCAAGAGACCCAGTACTTC. Translating gives CASSPRRGQETQYF. The chain combines TRBV18 with TRBJ2-5; weak D call: TRBD1 (6 bases). The CDR3 has 14 amino acids. Per the germline V gene, CDR1 is KGHSH and CDR2 is LQKENI. V was cut by 3 bases and J by 2 bases, with 10 bases left in between. The whole variable domain, filled in from reference TRBV18 and TRBJ2-5, reads NAGVMQNPRHLVRRRGQEARLRCSPMKGHSHVYWYRQLPEEGLKFMVYLQKENIIDESGMPKERFSAEFPKEGPSILRIQQVVRGDSAAYFCASSPRRGQETQYFGPGTRLLVL.

There are many counts of this clone. This chain uses TRBV12-3 or TRBV12-4 with TRBJ2-1, with TRBD2 as a possible D gene (6 bases). V was trimmed by 6 bases and J by 3 bases, leaving 15 bases between them. The CDR3 has 15 residues. CDR3 residues: CASSPTRANYNEQFF. CDR3 in DNA: TGTGCCAGCAGCCCGACTAGGGCCAACTACAATGAGCAGTTCTTC.

In its sample, this clone was seen many times. J is TRBJ2-7 and V is TRBV18; D is ambiguous. V lost 2 bases to trimming and J lost 2 bases, with 13 bases between them. The germline CDR1 and CDR2 sequences are KGHSH and LQKENI. This CDR3 spans 15 amino acids. The CDR3 here is CASSPRLSRTYEQYF. DNA for the CDR3: TGTGCCAGCTCACCAAGGTTAAGCAGAACCTACGAGCAGTACTTC.

This clone was picked up many times. The CDR3 spells CASKPGAASGYTF. CDR3 DNA sequence: TGTGCCAGCAAACCAGGGGCGGCATCAGGCTACACCTTC. This chain connects TRBV28 to TRBJ1-2; weak D call: TRBD1 (6 bases). V shed 7 bases and J shed 8 bases, with 17 bases lying between them. The CDR3 totals 13 residues. CDR1 is MDHEN and CDR2 is SYDVKM in the germline V gene.

A remark on this clone: Sequence at one end of the junction differs from germline and may be a read error. This chain uses TRBV20-1 with TRBJ2-7; D remains unclear. This CDR3 region has 13 residues. Germline CDR1 and CDR2: DFQATT and SNEGSKA (reference sequence). This CDR3 reads CSWRRGMIYEHYF. The CDR3 DNA is TGCAGCTGGCGCAGAGGCATGATCTACGAGCATTACTTC.

This clone has at least ten counts. The genes are TRBV9 and TRBJ2-3; D may be TRBD1 or TRBD2 (5 bases each). Germline CDR1 and CDR2: SGDLS and YYNGEE. This CDR3 contains 16 residues. Trimming pared 3 bases from V and 2 bases from J, leaving 16 bases between. DNA for the CDR3: TGTGCCAGCAGCGCTTGGGGACGCCAAGTCACAGATACGCAGTATTTT. Translating gives CASSAWGRQVTDTQYF. Full variable domain (missing parts from reference TRBV9 and TRBJ2-3): DSGVTQTPKHLITATGQRVTLRCSPRSGDLSVYWYQQSLDQGLQFLIQYYNGEERAKGNILERFSAQQFPDLHSELNLSSLELGDSALYFCASSAWGRQVTDTQYFGPGTRLTVL.

The J gene is TRBJ2-7, the V gene TRBV9; the match to TRBD1 covers 8 bases. The CDR3 is 14 amino acids. Trimming at V came to 0 bases and at J to 5 bases, leaving 4 bases not matched to a gene. Germline V gene sequence: CDR1 SGDLS, CDR2 YYNGEE. CDR3 residues: CASSVAQGAHEQYF. For the CDR3, the DNA is TGTGCCAGCAGCGTAGCCCAGGGGGCCCACGAGCAGTACTTC.

This clone was observed at least ten times. Other DNA variants within this sample encode the same CDR3. V is TRBV12-3 or TRBV12-4 and J is TRBJ2-1; tentatively, D is TRBD1 or TRBD2 (6 bases each). V was clipped by 6 bases and J by 6 bases, with 12 bases between them. The CDR3 consists of 13 residues. The CDR3 is CASSRGQGNEQFF. In nucleotides, the CDR3 is TGTGCCAGCAGCCGGGGGCAAGGCAATGAGCAGTTCTTC.

This clone was recorded many times. CDR3 coding DNA: TGTGCCAGACCTACAGGGGGGCCTAATGAAAAACTGTTTTTT. Protein: CARPTGGPNEKLFF. This chain joins TRBV19 and TRBJ1-4; 8 bases are a match to TRBD1. The germline gives CDR1 LNHDA, CDR2 SQIVND (reference sequence). The junction had 6 bases not matched to a gene; V was cut back by 9 bases and J by 3 bases. This CDR3 spans 14 amino acids.

This rearrangement joins TRBV5-6 to TRBJ2-3; D tentatively reads TRBD1 or TRBD2 (6 bases each). The CDR3 loop spans 14 amino acids. Trimming pared 5 bases from V and 1 base from J, leaving 11 bases between. CDR1 and CDR2 from the germline V gene are SGHDT and YYEEEE. The CDR3 spells CASRRDIGTDTQYF. As DNA, the CDR3 is TGTGCCAGCAGGCGGGACATAGGCACAGATACGCAGTATTTT.